One and the same sample provided the 16 T cell receptor beta chains below, sequenced in a study of blood T cell repertoires in COVID-19. This table comes from immunoSEQ multiplex PCR, and its TCRdb copy is limited to in-frame clones, with some not included. The data contain about 49,000 clones, over 70% of them seen just once; the ten biggest clones take up 2% to 2.5%. Sequencing input: peripheral blood. The origin of the receptors is a woman over 75 with COVID-19, enrolled during active disease.

This CDR3 reads CASSFRDSSSQGSYEQYF. For the CDR3, the DNA is TGTGCCAGCAGCTTCCGGGACAGTTCGTCACAAGGCTCCTACGAGCAGTACTTC. The V call is TRBV5-8, the J call TRBJ2-7; 7 nucleotides line up with TRBD1. V shed 2 bases and J 0 bases; nucleotides not matched to a gene: 14. Per germline, CDR1 SGHTS and CDR2 YDEGEE. This CDR3 is built from 18 residues.

The chain has TRBV5-4 and TRBJ2-7; TRBD2 matches at 12 bases. The V gene's germline CDR1 is SGHNT and CDR2 YYREEE (reference sequence). Unmatched junction bases numbered 17, after V lost 6 bases and J lost 7 bases. The CDR3 extends over 17 amino acids. CDR3 in amino acids: CASKLGGTSGGPQEQYF. In DNA, the CDR3 is TGTGCCAGCAAGCTTGGGGGAACTAGCGGGGGGCCTCAGGAGCAGTACTTC.

The V call is TRBV6-5, the J call TRBJ1-2; D is unresolved. Trimming removed 2 bases from V and 6 bases from J, with 13 bases in between. Germline lookup yields CDR1 MNHEY and CDR2 SVGAGI. This CDR3 contains 14 residues. CDR3 residues: CASSYGAGWNGYTF. For the CDR3, the DNA is TGTGCCAGCAGTTACGGTGCAGGTTGGAATGGCTACACCTTC.

The V call is TRBV19, the J call TRBJ2-5; D is unclear. Germline values: CDR1 LNHDA, CDR2 SQIVND (reference sequence). The CDR3 loop spans 13 amino acids. V lost 4 bases to trimming and J lost 5 bases, with 11 bases between them. CDR3 DNA: TGTGCCAGTAGTAAAATCTCACAGGAGACCCAGTACTTC. Translating it yields CASSKISQETQYF.

The J gene is TRBJ2-7, the V gene TRBV5-5; 9 bases fit TRBD1. The germline V gene has CDR1 SGHKS and CDR2 YYEKEE (reference sequence). With 4 bases clipped from V and 2 bases from J, the junction kept 4 bases outside the gene matches. CDR3 length: 14 residues. The chain's CDR3 is CASSLGTGPYEQYF. DNA of the CDR3: TGTGCCAGCAGCCTCGGGACAGGGCCCTACGAGCAGTACTTC.

J is TRBJ1-2 and V is TRBV5-1, with a tentative D call TRBD1 (6 bases). CDR1 SGHRS and CDR2 YFSETQ come from the germline V gene. Trimming took off 4 bases at V and 2 bases at J, with 15 bases between the two ends. CDR3 length equals 15 residues. CDR3 in amino acids: CASSPPFQGNYGYTF. The CDR3 region has the DNA TGCGCCAGCAGCCCCCCATTCCAGGGGAACTATGGCTACACCTTC. Variable domain in full (rest from reference TRBV5-1 and TRBJ1-2): KAGVTQTPRYLIKTRGQQVTLSCSPISGHRSVSWYQQTPGQGLQFLFEYFSETQRNKGNFPGRFSGRQFSNSRSEMNVSTLELGDSALYLCASSPPFQGNYGYTFGSGTRLTVV.

This clone was detected a few times. This chain joins TRBV5-1 and TRBJ1-1; no firm D call. The V end was cut by 4 bases, the J end by 4 bases, with 17 bases between. The CDR3 length is 15 residues. Germline loops: CDR1 SGHRS, CDR2 YFSETQ. CDR3 in amino acids: CASSMWTELGTEAFF. DNA of the CDR3: TGCGCCAGCAGCATGTGGACTGAATTGGGCACTGAAGCTTTCTTT. The full variable domain, in which reference TRBV5-1 and TRBJ1-1 provide the parts outside the CDR3, is KAGVTQTPRYLIKTRGQQVTLSCSPISGHRSVSWYQQTPGQGLQFLFEYFSETQRNKGNFPGRFSGRQFSNSRSEMNVSTLELGDSALYLCASSMWTELGTEAFFGQGTRLTVV.

This chain links TRBV25-1 with TRBJ1-4; no definite D call. There are 15 residues in the CDR3. Germline values: CDR1 MGHDK, CDR2 SYGVNS. V was cut by 3 bases and J by 2 bases, with 10 bases left in between. Here the CDR3 DNA reads TGTGCCAGCAGTGATCGGGGAACCACTAATGAAAAACTGTTTTTT. It encodes CASSDRGTTNEKLFF.

As concerns this clone: The same CDR3 is also encoded by other DNA sequences in this sample. The chain joins TRBV6-6 to TRBJ1-2; 7 bases are a match to TRBD1. CDR1 and CDR2 from the germline V gene are MNHNY and SVGAGI (reference sequence). The CDR3 contains 13 residues. Unmatched junction bases numbered 3, after V lost 5 bases and J lost 3 bases. The CDR3 DNA reads TGTGCCAGCAGTCCTACAGGGGACTATGGCTACACCTTC. It is translated as CASSPTGDYGYTF.

The chain is built from TRBV19 and TRBJ2-3, with D unresolved. The CDR3 runs 13 residues. The V end lost 1 base, the J end lost 6 bases, and 8 bases lay between the germline ends. The germline V gene encodes CDR1 LNHDA and CDR2 SQIVND (reference sequence). CDR3 sequence: CASSIVSVDTQYF. DNA of the CDR3: TGTGCCAGTAGTATAGTGTCGGTGGATACGCAGTATTTT.

The V call is TRBV28, the J call TRBJ1-1, with D tentatively TRBD1 (6 bases). V was pared by 2 bases and J by 0 bases, with 10 bases between. The CDR3 is 15 residues long. Germline CDR1 and CDR2: MDHEN and SYDVKM. For the CDR3, the DNA is TGTGCCAGCAGTTTAACAGACAGGCTGAACACTGAAGCTTTCTTT. Its protein product is CASSLTDRLNTEAFF.

This sequence joins TRBV5-1 and TRBJ2-5; TRBD1 agrees at 7 bases. This CDR3 has 12 amino acids. Per germline, CDR1 SGHRS and CDR2 YFSETQ. With V trimmed by 8 bases and J by 3 bases, 4 bases remained unmatched. The CDR3 here is CASRTGEETQYF. DNA of the CDR3: TGCGCCAGTCGAACAGGGGAAGAGACCCAGTACTTC. Supplemented by reference TRBV5-1 and TRBJ2-5, the full variable domain reads KAGVTQTPRYLIKTRGQQVTLSCSPISGHRSVSWYQQTPGQGLQFLFEYFSETQRNKGNFPGRFSGRQFSNSRSEMNVSTLELGDSALYLCASRTGEETQYFGPGTRLLVL.

The chain uses TRBV7-3 and TRBJ2-1, with a tentative D call TRBD2 (6 bases). The CDR3 has 14 residues. The germline V gene has CDR1 SGHTA and CDR2 FQGTGA. Trimming took 0 bases from V and 7 from J, leaving 10 bases between them. CDR3 residues: CASSLTGGVNEQFF. The CDR3 region has the DNA TGTGCCAGCAGCTTAACCGGCGGGGTTAATGAGCAGTTCTTC.

The chain joins TRBV7-2 to TRBJ1-2; D gene uncertain. Per germline, CDR1 SGHTA and CDR2 FQGNSA. Trimming removed 2 bases at V and 10 bases at J, with 14 bases between. This CDR3 contains 13 residues. The CDR3 loop is CASSLHREQHYTF. In DNA, the CDR3 is TGTGCCAGCAGCTTACACCGGGAACAGCACTACACCTTC.

This CDR3 reads CASSSQGARGEKLFF. The CDR3 region has the DNA TGCGCCAGCAGCTCTCAGGGGGCCCGCGGGGAAAAACTGTTTTTT. The chain employs TRBV5-1 and TRBJ1-4; 8 bases are a match to TRBD1. The V gene's germline CDR1 is SGHRS and CDR2 YFSETQ. V lost 3 bases and J lost 8; bases outside the gene matches: 9. The CDR3 is made up of 15 amino acids.

The chain links TRBV6-1 to TRBJ2-7, with TRBD1 matching 11 bases. CDR3 length: 17 residues. Germline loops: CDR1 MNHNS, CDR2 SASEGT. The trim removed 3 bases at V and 4 bases at J, leaving 11 bases unmatched. The DNA for the CDR3 is TGTGCCAGCAGTGAGAGAAGGACAGGGGGCTCGCGGTACGAGCAGTACTTC. It is translated as CASSERRTGGSRYEQYF.